One and the same sample provided the 28 T cell receptor beta chains below, sequenced in a study of blood T cell repertoires in COVID-19. Clones were read by immunoSEQ multiplex PCR, and TCRdb kept only the in-frame ones, dropping some. Of 170,000 or so clones in the sample, 83% were seen once. Sequenced input: peripheral blood. The source is an older woman with COVID-19, enrolled during active disease.

This clone has a handful of counts. The chain combines TRBV7-2 with TRBJ2-2, with TRBD2 identical over 7 bases. The CDR3 has 16 residues. CDR1 is SGHTA, CDR2 FQGNSA, per germline. The V segment lost 1 base and the J segment 5 bases; nucleotides outside the gene matches: 7. This CDR3 reads CASSLVGGGGTGELFF. CDR3 DNA: TGTGCCAGCAGCTTAGTCGGTGGGGGAGGGACCGGGGAGCTGTTTTTT.

This chain uses TRBV28 with TRBJ2-3, with a weak D call TRBD2 (5 bases). CDR1 MDHEN and CDR2 SYDVKM come from the germline V gene. The CDR3 has 15 amino acids. Trimming cost V 6 bases and J 7 bases, with 20 bases left between them. Here the CDR3 DNA reads TGTGCCAGCAGCTCCCCGCCTGGGAGCGGATATACGCAGTATTTT. As protein: CASSSPPGSGYTQYF.

The chain employs TRBV5-5 and TRBJ2-7; D may be TRBD1 (6 bases). The CDR3 has 13 amino acids. From germline, CDR1 is SGHKS and CDR2 YYEKEE (reference sequence). V lost 0 bases and J 9 bases, leaving 13 bases between the germline ends. The CDR3, as DNA: TGTGCCAGCAGCTTGGGACCAGGGGAACGGCAGTACTTC. Translated: CASSLGPGERQYF.

Comment on this clone: The sample has other DNA sequences that encode this CDR3 too. The rearrangement uses TRBV11-2 and TRBJ1-2; 12 bases match TRBD1. This CDR3 has 14 residues. Germline V gene lookup returns CDR1 SGHAT and CDR2 FQNNGV. V trimming: 3 bases; J trimming: 5 bases; junction bases outside the gene matches: 1. The CDR3 spells CASSLGQGAYGYTF. The CDR3 DNA reads as TGTGCCAGCAGCTTGGGACAGGGGGCGTATGGCTACACCTTC.

The gene calls are TRBV12-3 or TRBV12-4 and TRBJ1-1; no clear D. V was shortened by 7 bases and J by 11 bases, with 17 bases between the two germline ends. The CDR3 covers 12 residues. DNA for the CDR3: TGTGCCAGCACTCGAGCCGGGCGAGGGGCTTTCTTT. It translates to CASTRAGRGAFF.

This clone appeared a few times. The chain combines TRBV25-1 with TRBJ2-1; D is unclear. Germline lookup yields CDR1 MGHDK and CDR2 SYGVNS. V gave up 4 bases and J gave up 6 bases, with 16 bases separating them. The CDR3 runs to 15 residues. CDR3 region: CASSASDTVSNEQFF. For the CDR3, the DNA is TGTGCCAGCAGTGCGTCAGACACGGTGAGCAATGAGCAGTTCTTC.

The rearrangement uses TRBV6-5 and TRBJ1-1; 7 positions match TRBD1. The CDR3 is 15 residues long. V was pared by 6 bases and J by 3 bases, with 10 bases of the junction left unmatched. CDR1 is MNHEY, CDR2 SVGAGI, per germline. CDR3 sequence: CASRTPGQPYTEAFF. CDR3 in DNA: TGTGCCAGCAGAACCCCGGGACAGCCTTACACTGAAGCTTTCTTT.

The CDR3 DNA follows: TGTGCCAGCAGCCAGTTCATCACAGATACGCAGTATTTT. Residues: CASSQFITDTQYF. V gene TRBV3-1 (or the pseudogene TRBV3-2) combines with J gene TRBJ2-3, with D unresolved. Germline CDR1 is LGHDT and CDR2 is YNNKEL (reference sequence). This CDR3 has 13 amino acids. V was clipped by 3 bases and J by 2 bases, with 6 bases between them.

The chain employs TRBV28 and TRBJ1-1, with D uncertain. CDR1 and CDR2 from the germline V gene are MDHEN and SYDVKM. Trimming pared 8 bases from V and 6 bases from J, leaving 10 bases between. This CDR3 has 11 amino acids. The CDR3 nucleotides are TGTGCCAGCTGGAGAAGCTCTGAAGCTTTCTTT. This codes for CASWRSSEAFF. Together with reference TRBV28 and TRBJ1-1, the CDR3 gives the full variable domain: DVKVTQSSRYLVKRTGEKVFLECVQDMDHENMFWYRQDPGLGLRLIYFSYDVKMKEKGDIPEGYSVSREKKERFSLILESASTNQTSMYLCASWRSSEAFFGQGTRLTVV.

Written as DNA, the CDR3 is TGTGCCAGCAGCGCATCTGGGCGGGATCACTATGGCTACACCTTC. Translation gives CASSASGRDHYGYTF. The genes are TRBV7-3 and TRBJ1-2; D gene uncertain. The ends were cut back, 5 bases at V and 3 bases at J, with 16 bases in the middle. Germline V gene lookup returns CDR1 SGHTA and CDR2 FQGTGA. There are 15 residues in the CDR3.

The rearrangement joins TRBV7-3 to TRBJ1-1; 9 bases align to TRBD1. Germline V CDR1 and CDR2: SGHTA, FQGTGA. The CDR3 covers 14 residues. V lost 5 bases, J lost 5 bases, and 6 bases stayed unmatched. The CDR3 loop reads CASSPLQGATEAFF. The CDR3 DNA is TGTGCCAGCAGCCCTCTACAGGGGGCAACTGAAGCTTTCTTT. The full variable domain, rest sourced from reference TRBV7-3 and TRBJ1-1, is GAGVSQTPSNKVTEKGKYVELRCDPISGHTALYWYRQSLGQGPEFLIYFQGTGAADDSGLPNDRFFAVRPEGSVSTLKIQRTERGDSAVYLCASSPLQGATEAFFGQGTRLTVV.

Notes on this clone: At one end the junction does not follow the germline gene, possibly because of a read error. In the same sample, other DNA sequences code for this CDR3. This chain links TRBV7-8 with TRBJ2-7, with 7 bases fitting TRBD1. This CDR3 comprises 12 residues. CDR1 is SGHVS, CDR2 FQNEAQ, per germline. CDR3 residues: CASSSTGDEQYF. Here the CDR3 DNA reads TGTGCCAGCAGTTCCACAGGGGACGAGCAGTACTTT.

This chain links TRBV28 with TRBJ1-1, with 7 bases lining up with TRBD1. The trim removed 2 bases at V and 4 bases at J, leaving 4 bases unmatched. The V gene's germline CDR1 is MDHEN and CDR2 SYDVKM. This CDR3 spans 14 amino acids. CDR3 in DNA: TGTGCCAGCAGTTTAAACAGGGGCGGCACTGAAGCTTTCTTT. Translated: CASSLNRGGTEAFF.

The chain combines TRBV6-6 with TRBJ2-1, with 7 bases fitting TRBD2. Germline loops: CDR1 MNHNY, CDR2 SVGAGI (reference sequence). V trimming: 7 bases; J trimming: 3 bases; junction bases outside the gene matches: 6. This CDR3 is 14 amino acids long. Here the CDR3 reads CASNPGLRYNEQFF. The DNA for the CDR3 is TGTGCCAGCAATCCGGGACTACGCTACAATGAGCAGTTCTTC.

The gene calls are TRBV7-3 and TRBJ1-6; 8 nucleotides line up with TRBD1. The J segment lost 7 bases and the V segment lost 5 bases, leaving 10 bases of the junction unmatched. This CDR3 has 16 residues. Germline V CDR1 and CDR2: SGHTA, FQGTGA. The CDR3 here is CASSLLGQGSNSPLHF. CDR3 nucleotides: TGTGCCAGCAGCCTACTCGGACAGGGCAGCAATTCACCCCTCCACTTT. The full variable domain, with the rest looked up from reference TRBV7-3 and TRBJ1-6, is GAGVSQTPSNKVTEKGKYVELRCDPISGHTALYWYRQSLGQGPEFLIYFQGTGAADDSGLPNDRFFAVRPEGSVSTLKIQRTERGDSAVYLCASSLLGQGSNSPLHFGNGTRLTVT.

In this sample, this clone turned up a few times. The chain uses TRBV4-3 and TRBJ1-5, with D possibly being TRBD1 (5 bases). V lost 0 bases, J lost 7 bases, and 13 bases lay in between. This CDR3 has 15 amino acids. CDR1 is LGHNA and CDR2 is YSLEER in the germline V gene. CDR3 sequence: CASSQEEGRGQPQHF. In nucleotides, the CDR3 is TGCGCCAGCAGCCAAGAGGAGGGGCGGGGGCAGCCCCAGCATTTT.

The gene calls are TRBV24-1 and TRBJ2-7, with 8 bases fitting TRBD2. The junction had 5 bases not matched to a gene; V was cut back by 5 bases and J by 6 bases. CDR3 size: 13 residues. Germline V gene sequence: CDR1 KGHDR, CDR2 SFDVKD. CDR3 sequence (DNA): TGTGCCACCAGTGCTCGGGAGGGGCTCGAGCAGTACTTC. It is translated as CATSAREGLEQYF.

V and J are TRBV25-1 and TRBJ1-4, with 8 bases lining up with TRBD1. The CDR3 extends over 15 amino acids. V shed 3 bases, J shed 10 bases, and the junction held 10 bases outside the gene matches. Germline CDR1 MGHDK, CDR2 SYGVNS. The CDR3 nucleotides are TGTGCCAGCAGTGAGGCGGGTCAGGGGGCGCGAAAACTGTTTTTT. Protein product: CASSEAGQGARKLFF.

V usage is TRBV12-3 or TRBV12-4 and J usage is TRBJ2-1; TRBD1 might be the D (6 bases). This CDR3 is built from 13 residues. Trimming shortened V by 4 bases and J by 7 bases, and 11 bases separated the two germline ends. In DNA form, the CDR3 reads TGTGCCAGCAGTTCTCAACAGGGAAATGAGCAGTTCTTC. Its protein is CASSSQQGNEQFF.

The chain has TRBV30 and TRBJ2-3, with TRBD2 identical over 7 bases. Germline CDR1 reads GTSNPN; CDR2 reads SVGIG (reference sequence). The CDR3 has 12 residues. Losses at the gene ends were 5 bases for V and 10 bases for J; bases not matched to a gene: 9. The CDR3 DNA is TGTGCCTGGGAGATCTACCGGGGGGCGCAGTATTTT. This encodes CAWEIYRGAQYF.

This sequence joins TRBV5-6 and TRBJ2-2; TRBD2 agrees at 9 bases. CDR3 length: 16 residues. Germline V gene data show CDR1 as SGHDT and CDR2 as YYEEEE. Unmatched junction bases numbered 9, after V lost 4 bases and J lost 5 bases. CDR3 sequence: CASSRSGSGRTGELFF. CDR3 nucleotides: TGTGCCAGCAGCCGTTCGGGGAGCGGGAGGACCGGGGAGCTGTTTTTT.

This clone is a singleton in its sample. The chain joins TRBV15 to TRBJ2-3; 9 bases match TRBD2. Trimming took 8 bases from V and 0 from J; bases not matched to a gene: 6. Germline CDR1 LNHNV, CDR2 YYDKDF (reference sequence). This CDR3 has 15 residues. Here the CDR3 reads CATAVGTSSTDTQYF. The DNA for the CDR3 is TGTGCCACCGCAGTTGGGACTAGCAGCACAGATACGCAGTATTTT.

The V and J genes are TRBV19 and TRBJ2-5; 7 bases are shared with TRBD2. CDR1 is LNHDA, CDR2 SQIVND, per germline (reference sequence). Unmatched junction bases numbered 6, after V lost 6 bases and J lost 5 bases. CDR3 size: 13 residues. The CDR3 DNA sequence: TGTGCCAGTAGCTTCAGGGAGGGGGAGACCCAGTACTTC. This sequence encodes CASSFREGETQYF.

The chain combines TRBV12-5 with TRBJ1-2; TRBD1 might be the D (6 bases). The V and J ends lost 6 bases and 0 bases respectively, with 11 bases between them. Germline CDR1 reads LGHNT; CDR2 reads FRNRAP. The CDR3 sequence is 14 residues long. This chain's CDR3 is CASGGDTTNYGYTF. The DNA for the CDR3 is TGTGCTAGTGGGGGGGACACTACTAACTATGGCTACACCTTC.

This clone is a singleton in its sample. The rearrangement joins TRBV4-1 to TRBJ1-2, with D unresolved. The CDR3 runs 13 residues. Per the germline V gene, CDR1 is MGHRA and CDR2 is YSYEKL. The V end lost 5 bases, the J end lost 8 bases, and 15 bases lay between the germline ends. The CDR3 is CASSSGSGEGYTF. The CDR3 region has the DNA TGCGCCAGCAGCTCTGGTAGCGGGGAAGGCTACACCTTC.

In DNA form, the CDR3 reads TGCGCCAGCAGCGATCTGACAGGGAGCGCAGAAGAGACCCAGTACTTC. Translated: CASSDLTGSAEETQYF. The chain is built from TRBV5-1 and TRBJ2-5, with 7 nucleotides matching TRBD1. J lost 3 bases, V lost 4 bases, and 12 bases had no gene match. Germline lookup yields CDR1 SGHRS and CDR2 YFSETQ. The CDR3 runs to 16 residues. Filled out from reference TRBV5-1 and TRBJ2-5, the complete variable domain reads KAGVTQTPRYLIKTRGQQVTLSCSPISGHRSVSWYQQTPGQGLQFLFEYFSETQRNKGNFPGRFSGRQFSNSRSEMNVSTLELGDSALYLCASSDLTGSAEETQYFGPGTRLLVL.

This rearrangement joins TRBV7-3 to TRBJ2-3; D unclear. V gave up 0 bases and J gave up 3 bases, with 10 bases separating them. The CDR3 loop spans 15 amino acids. Germline V gives CDR1 SGHTA, CDR2 FQGTGA. The CDR3 bases are TGTGCCAGCAGCTTAACCGGGTCCGGAACAGATACGCAGTATTTT. Translating gives CASSLTGSGTDTQYF.

V and J are TRBV15 and TRBJ2-2, with D uncertain. Germline-derived CDR1 and CDR2 are LNHNV and YYDKDF (reference sequence). This CDR3 is 14 amino acids long. V lost 0 bases, J lost 6 bases, and 8 bases lay in between. CDR3 amino acids: CATSRDLVAGELFF. CDR3 DNA: TGTGCCACCAGCAGAGATTTAGTCGCCGGGGAGCTGTTTTTT.